This T cell receptor beta chain was captured by sequencing in a study of T cells in tumors after PD-1 blockade. Across the whole study: No patient had prior checkpoint blockade, systemic immunosuppression, or radiotherapy within 4 weeks. Treatment was either pembrolizumab 200 mg every 3 weeks or cemiplimab 350 mg every 2 weeks.

The assay was immunoSEQ multiplex PCR, and TCRdb's table has in-frame clones only and misses some. The table has more than 40,000 clones, approximately 80% seen once. Template: tumor biopsy or peripheral blood genomic DNA, roughly 600-6,004 ng per sample. Note on this clone: Its specificity is unknown.

Trimming shortened V by 3 bases and J by 8 bases, and 17 bases separated the two germline ends. The CDR3 totals 15 residues. Germline V gene sequence: CDR1 SEHNR, CDR2 FQNEAQ (reference sequence). Study-level points and caveats: Blood contained 35% to 50% of the tumor's TCR clonotypes.

The genes are TRBV7-9 and TRBJ2-1; D might be TRBD2 (6 bases). This material consisted of PBMCs, taken before anti-PD-1 therapy. The sequence came from a human donor with advanced basal cell or squamous cell carcinoma (not recorded which). CDR3 amino acids: CASSFIAGSVHEQFF. The CDR3 DNA reads TGTGCCAGCAGCTTTATTGCGGGAAGCGTACATGAGCAGTTCTTC.